The sequence of this T cell receptor (beta chain) was determined in a study of PD-L1 blockade in urothelial cancer. At the level of the study: Reported median T cell count for blood samples was 130,000 to 150,000. General study results and limits: Below-median pretreatment blood TCR clonality predicted better survival.

The data were produced by immunoSEQ multiplex PCR, yet TCRdb's version contains in-frame clones alone and is incomplete. The sample has 60,000 to 80,000 clones; 88% are singletons. Details on this clone: Its antigen remains unknown.

Time point indicated: peripheral blood 6 weeks after treatment start. Per patient, between 1 and 8 samples were collected at pretreatment and on-treatment time points. Trimming cost V 2 bases and J 3 bases, with 7 bases left between them. CDR1 is ENHRY, CDR2 SYGVKD, per germline. There are 13 residues in the CDR3. The chain joins TRBV10-3 to TRBJ1-1, with D possibly being TRBD1 (5 bases). The TCR sequence derives from a man aged 55 to 69 with urothelial cancer. The sequenced sample was PBMCs, obtained around atezolizumab (anti-PD-L1) treatment. The CDR3 loop reads CAISERGDTEAFF. The CDR3 nucleotides read TGTGCCATCAGTGAGAGGGGTGACACTGAAGCTTTCTTT.